The entry below gives a single T cell receptor beta chain sequence along with its context. Its antigen is as yet unknown. This sample is drawn from a study of monozygotic twins with inflammatory bowel disease. The CDR3 is 15 amino acids. Germline CDR1 is LNHDA and CDR2 is SQIVND (reference sequence). Notes on the study in general: Among patients, repertoires may have gained variability from differing immunosuppressive treatments. Cells of different T cell subtypes could not be told apart.

Each of the TCR libraries took approximately 3,500 ng of total RNA. Template switching appended UMIs that held a 6-nucleotide sample barcode. Using the 5' RACE reads, TCRdb records one entry per CDR3 protein without DNA. In all, the sample yields 200,000 to 250,000 distinct CDR3 sequences. This sequence was found in a human donor with ulcerative colitis or Crohn's disease, or a healthy co-twin of an affected twin (not recorded which). The sequencing input was blood. The chain couples TRBV19 to TRBJ2-3; TCRdb gives TRBD1 as the D gene, but with no DNA this cannot be confirmed. The CDR3 sequence is CASSSRDRFTDTQYF.